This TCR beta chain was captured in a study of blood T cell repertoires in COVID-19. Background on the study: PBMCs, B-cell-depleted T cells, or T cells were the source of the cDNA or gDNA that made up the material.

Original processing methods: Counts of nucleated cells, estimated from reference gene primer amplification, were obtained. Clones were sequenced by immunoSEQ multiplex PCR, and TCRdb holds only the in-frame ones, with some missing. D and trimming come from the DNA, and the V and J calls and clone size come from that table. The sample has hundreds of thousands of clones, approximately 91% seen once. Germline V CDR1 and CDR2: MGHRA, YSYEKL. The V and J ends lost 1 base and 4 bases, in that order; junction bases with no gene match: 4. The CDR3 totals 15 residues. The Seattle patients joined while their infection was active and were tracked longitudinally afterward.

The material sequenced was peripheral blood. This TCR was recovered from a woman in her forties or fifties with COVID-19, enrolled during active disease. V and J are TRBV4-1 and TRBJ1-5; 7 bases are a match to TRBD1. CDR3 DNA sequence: TGCGCCAGCAGCCAAGTGACAGGGTTGAATCAGCCCCAGCATTTT. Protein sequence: CASSQVTGLNQPQHF.